This is a list of T cell receptor beta chains from one sample in a study of T cell responses to AZD1222 COVID-19 vaccine. Repertoires were generated with immunoSEQ multiplex PCR, while TCRdb's copy carries only in-frame clones and drops some. The repertoire holds 90,000 or so clones, with 70% to 90% as singletons. Sequencing used peripheral blood, obtained on day 0 of AZD1222 vaccination. All receptors come from an adult in good health. Each CDR3 is given with its conserved first and last residue. Rows may omit the clone size; those that give it use once, few, many or a size class.

TRBV29-1	NA	TRBJ1-3	CSLQVGNTIYF
TRBV7-6	NA	TRBJ2-6	CASSLGQPGANVLTF
TRBV9	NA	TRBJ2-3	CASSRQGSTDTQYF
TRBV7-2	NA	TRBJ2-7	CASSPRQGPYEQYF
TRBV10-1	NA	TRBJ2-7	CASSESRRLSSYEQYF
TRBV5-5	NA	TRBJ1-4	CASSLSPPELAEKLFF
TRBV19	NA	TRBJ2-3	CASRTSGPLRDTQYF
TRBV12-3/TRBV12-4	NA	TRBJ1-2	CASSGEIYGYTF
TRBV19	NA	TRBJ2-4	CASSIGGARNIQYF
TRBV11-1	NA	TRBJ2-2	CASSFSRGDPTGELFF
TRBV9	NA	TRBJ1-5	CASSEGESNQPQHF
TRBV5-1	few	TRBJ2-7	CASSILGGRMEQYF
TRBV19	NA	TRBJ2-7	CASSMVSGYEQYF
TRBV6-2/TRBV6-3	NA	TRBJ1-5	CASSPLRGKGAQHF
TRBV7-3	NA	TRBJ1-2	CASSPSQGTNGYTF
TRBV29-1	NA	TRBJ2-7	CSVEGLRGGLDEQYF
TRBV7-2	NA	TRBJ2-2	CASSPRANTGELFF
TRBV19	NA	TRBJ2-3	CATYHRGAGGTDTQYF
TRBV6-5	once	TRBJ2-3	CASGQLTDTQYF
TRBV9	NA	TRBJ2-5	CASSALELETQYF
TRBV28	NA	TRBJ2-7	CASRGTGVYEQYF
TRBV5-1	NA	TRBJ1-5	CASSTSGGLGQPQHF
TRBV5-4	NA	TRBJ2-1	CASSLGRVGEQFF
TRBV9	NA	TRBJ1-1	CASSPRVGTVNTEAFF
TRBV4-1	NA	TRBJ2-1	CASSPGEGHPYNEQFF
TRBV6-5	NA	TRBJ1-1	CASRGGTGRTEAFF
TRBV7-9	NA	TRBJ2-7	CASSLEGLEQYF
TRBV27	NA	TRBJ1-5	CASSQGYSNQPQHF
TRBV7-3	once	TRBJ2-3	CASSLSGGGASDTQYF
TRBV4-2	NA	TRBJ2-1	CASSQPVPQGAEQFF
TRBV3-1/TRBV3-2	NA	TRBJ2-1	CASSRHGGNEQFF
TRBV28	once	TRBJ1-5	CASSLGLWGRSNQPQHF
TRBV7-9	NA	TRBJ2-7	CASSAPRLVNEQYF
TRBV6-2/TRBV6-3	NA	TRBJ2-5	CASSYTGGREETQYF
TRBV7-8	NA	TRBJ2-2	CATRLRTGTTGELFF
TRBV10-3	NA	TRBJ1-2	CAIREGQGAYGYTF
TRBV19	NA	TRBJ1-1	CASSIVVGRTEAFF
TRBV19	NA	TRBJ1-1	CASTEDSGWKLAFF
TRBV7-8	NA	TRBJ1-2	CASSSGQGGGYGYTF
TRBV4-1	NA	TRBJ2-3	CASSQYYGGPLYTDTQYF
TRBV18	NA	TRBJ2-7	CASSPEGYEQYF
TRBV4-2	once	TRBJ2-3	CASSQNRGAGTDTQYF
TRBV5-1	NA	TRBJ2-6	CASSPRDISGANVLTF
TRBV5-4	NA	TRBJ1-1	CASSFQRGMNTEAFF
TRBV9	NA	TRBJ2-7	CASSSDGTRSSYEQYF
TRBV4-2	NA	TRBJ1-5	CASSHQGVPNQPQHF
TRBV18	NA	TRBJ1-4	CASSTIEGEKLFF
TRBV29-1	NA	TRBJ1-3	CSVLIGNTIYF
TRBV7-2	NA	TRBJ1-1	CASAGTANTEAFF
TRBV18	NA	TRBJ1-2	CASSRDREVYGYTF
TRBV5-6	NA	TRBJ2-3	CATRSGAGSPSPTDTQYF
TRBV6-2/TRBV6-3	once	TRBJ2-3	CASSWARDTQYF
TRBV20-1	NA	TRBJ1-1	CSARPWTEAFF
TRBV24-1	NA	TRBJ2-3	CATTAGTGYVDTQYF
TRBV12-5	NA	TRBJ1-1	CASGLPPSEAFF
TRBV6-6	NA	TRBJ2-7	CASSSPEAGHYEQYF
TRBV15	NA	TRBJ1-1	CATSRGGQLNTEAFF
TRBV5-4	once	TRBJ2-2	CASSLAFKADPGELFF
TRBV7-9	NA	TRBJ1-6	CASKGGDSPLHF
TRBV9	NA	TRBJ2-1	CASSVSAGLAGDEQFF